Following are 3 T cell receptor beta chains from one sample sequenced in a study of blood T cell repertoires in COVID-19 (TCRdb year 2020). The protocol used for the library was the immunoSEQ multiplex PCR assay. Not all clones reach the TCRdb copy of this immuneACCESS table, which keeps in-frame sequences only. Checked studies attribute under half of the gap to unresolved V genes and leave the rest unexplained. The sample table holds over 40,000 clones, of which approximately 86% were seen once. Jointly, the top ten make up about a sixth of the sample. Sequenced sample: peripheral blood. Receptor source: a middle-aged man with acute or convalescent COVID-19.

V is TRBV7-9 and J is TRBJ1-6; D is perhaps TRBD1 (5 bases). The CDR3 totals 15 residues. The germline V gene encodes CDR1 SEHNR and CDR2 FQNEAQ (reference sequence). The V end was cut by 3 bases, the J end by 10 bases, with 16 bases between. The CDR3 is CASSFPQGIKSPLHF. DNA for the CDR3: TGTGCCAGCAGCTTCCCTCAGGGTATTAAATCACCCCTCCACTTT. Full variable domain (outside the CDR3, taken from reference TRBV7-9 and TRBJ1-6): DTGVSQNPRHKITKRGQNVTFRCDPISEHNRLYWYRQTLGQGPEFLTYFQNEAQLEKSRLLSDRFSAERPKGSFSTLEIQRTEQGDSAMYLCASSFPQGIKSPLHFGNGTRLTVT.

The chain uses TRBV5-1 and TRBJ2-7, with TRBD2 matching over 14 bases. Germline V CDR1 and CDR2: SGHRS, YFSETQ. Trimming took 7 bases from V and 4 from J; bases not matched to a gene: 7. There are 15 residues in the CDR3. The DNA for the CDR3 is TGCGCCAGCTCTCGACTAGCGGGAGGGCCGTACGAGCAGTACTTC. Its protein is CASSRLAGGPYEQYF.

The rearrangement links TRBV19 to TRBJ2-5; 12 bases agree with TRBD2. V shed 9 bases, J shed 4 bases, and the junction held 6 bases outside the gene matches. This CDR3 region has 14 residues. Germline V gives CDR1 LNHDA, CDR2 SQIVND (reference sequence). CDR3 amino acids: CASSSGGAGETQYF. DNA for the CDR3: TGTGCCAGCTCTAGCGGGGGGGCCGGAGAGACCCAGTACTTC.